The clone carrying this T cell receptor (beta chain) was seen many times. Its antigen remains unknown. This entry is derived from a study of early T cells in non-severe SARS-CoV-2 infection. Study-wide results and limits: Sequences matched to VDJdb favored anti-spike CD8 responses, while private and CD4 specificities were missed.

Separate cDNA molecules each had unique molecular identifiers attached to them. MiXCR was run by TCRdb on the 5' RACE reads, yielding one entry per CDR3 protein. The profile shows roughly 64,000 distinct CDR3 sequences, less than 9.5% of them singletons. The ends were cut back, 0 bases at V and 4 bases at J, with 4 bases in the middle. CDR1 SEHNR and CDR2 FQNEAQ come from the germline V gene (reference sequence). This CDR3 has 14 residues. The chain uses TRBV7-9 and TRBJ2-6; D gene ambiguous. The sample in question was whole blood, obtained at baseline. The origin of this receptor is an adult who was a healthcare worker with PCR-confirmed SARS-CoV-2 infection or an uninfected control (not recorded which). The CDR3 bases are TGTGCCAGCAGCTTAGCTCGGGGGGCCAACGTCCTGACTTTC. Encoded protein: CASSLARGANVLTF.